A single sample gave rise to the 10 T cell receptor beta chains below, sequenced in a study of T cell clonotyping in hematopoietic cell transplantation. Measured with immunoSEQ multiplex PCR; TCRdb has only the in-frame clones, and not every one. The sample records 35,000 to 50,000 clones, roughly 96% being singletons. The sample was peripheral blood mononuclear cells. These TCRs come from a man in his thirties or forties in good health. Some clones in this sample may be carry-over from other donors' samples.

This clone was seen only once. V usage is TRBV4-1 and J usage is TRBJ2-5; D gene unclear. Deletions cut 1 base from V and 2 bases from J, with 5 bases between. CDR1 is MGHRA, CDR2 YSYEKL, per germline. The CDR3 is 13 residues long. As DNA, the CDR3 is TGCGCCAGCAGCCAAGTTCAACAAGAGACCCAGTACTTC. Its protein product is CASSQVQQETQYF.

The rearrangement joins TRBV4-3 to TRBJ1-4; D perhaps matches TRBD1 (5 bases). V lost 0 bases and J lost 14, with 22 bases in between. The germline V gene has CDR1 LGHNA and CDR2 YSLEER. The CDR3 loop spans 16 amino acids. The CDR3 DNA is TGCGCCAGCAGCCAAGATTTTGGGGGGGGTCGGGCTGGGCTGTTTTTT. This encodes CASSQDFGGGRAGLFF.

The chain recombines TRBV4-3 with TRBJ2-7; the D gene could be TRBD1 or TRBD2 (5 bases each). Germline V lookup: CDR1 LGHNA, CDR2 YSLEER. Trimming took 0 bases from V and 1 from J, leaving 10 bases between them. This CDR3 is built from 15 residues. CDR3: CASSQEGDPSYEQYF. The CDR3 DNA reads TGCGCCAGCAGCCAAGAAGGGGACCCATCCTACGAGCAGTACTTC.

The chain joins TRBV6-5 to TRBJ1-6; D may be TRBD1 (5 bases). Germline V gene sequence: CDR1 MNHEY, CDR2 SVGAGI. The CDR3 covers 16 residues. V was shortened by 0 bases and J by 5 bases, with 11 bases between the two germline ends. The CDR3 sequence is CASSYSNRPDNSPLHF. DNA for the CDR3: TGTGCCAGCAGTTACTCGAACAGGCCGGATAATTCACCCCTCCACTTT.

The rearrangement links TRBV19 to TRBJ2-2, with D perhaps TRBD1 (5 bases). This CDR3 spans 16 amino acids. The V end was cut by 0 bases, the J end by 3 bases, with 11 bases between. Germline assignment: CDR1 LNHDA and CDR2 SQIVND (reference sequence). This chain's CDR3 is CASSIDWGQDTGELFF. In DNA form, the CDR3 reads TGTGCCAGTAGTATAGATTGGGGCCAGGACACCGGGGAGCTGTTTTTT.

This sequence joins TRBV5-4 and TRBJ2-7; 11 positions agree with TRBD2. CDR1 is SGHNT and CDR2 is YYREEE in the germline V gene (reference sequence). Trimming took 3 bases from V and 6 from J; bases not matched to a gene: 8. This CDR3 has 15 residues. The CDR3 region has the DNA TGTGCCAGCAGCTCCGGACTAGCGGGCCAGGGCGAGCAGTACTTC. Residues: CASSSGLAGQGEQYF.

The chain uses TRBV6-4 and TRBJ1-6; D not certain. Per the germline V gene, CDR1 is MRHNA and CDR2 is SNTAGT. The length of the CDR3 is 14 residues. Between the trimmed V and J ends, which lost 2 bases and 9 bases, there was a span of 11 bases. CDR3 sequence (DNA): TGTGCCAGCAGTGACCGCGGCGGAGGTTCACCCCTCCACTTT. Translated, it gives CASSDRGGGSPLHF.

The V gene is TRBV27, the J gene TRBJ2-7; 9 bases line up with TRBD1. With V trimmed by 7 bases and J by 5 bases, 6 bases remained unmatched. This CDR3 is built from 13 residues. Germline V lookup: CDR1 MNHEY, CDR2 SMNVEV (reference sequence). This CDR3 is CASKPQGANEQYF. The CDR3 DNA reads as TGTGCCAGCAAACCACAGGGGGCGAACGAGCAGTACTTC.

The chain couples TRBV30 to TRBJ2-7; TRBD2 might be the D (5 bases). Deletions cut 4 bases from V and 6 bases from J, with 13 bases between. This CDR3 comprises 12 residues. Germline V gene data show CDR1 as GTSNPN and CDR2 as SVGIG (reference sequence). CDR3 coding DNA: TGTGCCTGGAATCGTGGGAGAGGCGAGCAGTACTTC. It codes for CAWNRGRGEQYF.

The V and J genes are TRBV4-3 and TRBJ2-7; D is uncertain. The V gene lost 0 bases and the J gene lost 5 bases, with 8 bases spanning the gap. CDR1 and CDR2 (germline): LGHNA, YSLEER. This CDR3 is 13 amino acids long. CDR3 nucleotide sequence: TGCGCCAGCAGCCAAGATCATCTCGACGAGCAGTACTTC. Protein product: CASSQDHLDEQYF.